This record concerns one T cell receptor beta chain sequence. Its target is unknown. The germline V gene has CDR1 SNHLY and CDR2 FYNNEI. The V gene lost 5 bases and the J gene lost 0 bases, with 8 bases spanning the gap. The CDR3 is 14 amino acids. This record belongs to a study of T cell repertoires in cytomegalovirus infection. In TCRdb, the reads were re-called with MiXCR into one record per CDR3 protein. Of approximately 1,000,000 distinct CDR3 sequences detected, roughly 30% appear once; the ten largest clones hold roughly an eighth. V and J are TRBV2 and TRBJ2-1; perhaps TRBD2 as D (6 bases). The sample consisted of cultured CD8+ T cells from PBMCs, taken from culture after CMV antigen stimulation. This receptor was obtained from a human donor in good health (CMV status not recorded). Some clones in this sample may be carry-over from other donors' samples. The CDR3 DNA reads as TGTGCCAGCAGTAGCGGGTTCTCCTACAATGAGCAGTTCTTC. Protein: CASSSGFSYNEQFF. Using reference TRBV2 and TRBJ2-1 for the parts outside the CDR3, the full variable domain is EPEVTQTPSHQVTQMGQEVILRCVPISNHLYFYWYRQILGQKVEFLVSFYNNEISEKSEIFDDQFSVERPDGSNFTLKIRSTKLEDSAMYFCASSSGFSYNEQFFGPGTRLTVL.